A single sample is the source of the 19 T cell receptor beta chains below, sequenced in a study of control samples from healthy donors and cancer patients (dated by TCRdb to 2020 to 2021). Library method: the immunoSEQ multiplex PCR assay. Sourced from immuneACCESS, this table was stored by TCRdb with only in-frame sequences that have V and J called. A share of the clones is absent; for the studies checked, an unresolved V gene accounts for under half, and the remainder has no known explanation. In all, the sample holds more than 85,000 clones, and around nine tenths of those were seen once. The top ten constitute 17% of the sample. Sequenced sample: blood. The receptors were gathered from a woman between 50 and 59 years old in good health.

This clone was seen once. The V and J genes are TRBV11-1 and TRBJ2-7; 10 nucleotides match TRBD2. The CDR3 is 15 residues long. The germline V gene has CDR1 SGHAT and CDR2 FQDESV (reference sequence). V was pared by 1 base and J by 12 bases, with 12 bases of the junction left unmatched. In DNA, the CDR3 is TGTGCCAGCAGCTTAGGAGCTAGCGGGGGTTCCCACTGGTACTTC. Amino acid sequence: CASSLGASGGSHWYF.

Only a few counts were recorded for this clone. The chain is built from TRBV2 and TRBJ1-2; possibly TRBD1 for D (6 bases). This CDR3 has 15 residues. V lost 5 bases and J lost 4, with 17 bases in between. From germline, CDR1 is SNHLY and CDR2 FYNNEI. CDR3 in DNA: TGTGCCAGCAGTCGGGCGGACAGAATTTCCTATGGCTACACCTTC. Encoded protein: CASSRADRISYGYTF. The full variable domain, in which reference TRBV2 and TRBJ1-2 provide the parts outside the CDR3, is EPEVTQTPSHQVTQMGQEVILRCVPISNHLYFYWYRQILGQKVEFLVSFYNNEISEKSEIFDDQFSVERPDGSNFTLKIRSTKLEDSAMYFCASSRADRISYGYTFGSGTRLTVV.

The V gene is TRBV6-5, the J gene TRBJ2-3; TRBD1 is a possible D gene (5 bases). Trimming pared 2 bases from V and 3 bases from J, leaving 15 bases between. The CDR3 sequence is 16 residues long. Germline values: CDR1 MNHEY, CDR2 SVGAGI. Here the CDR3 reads CASSYGLGRVTDTQYF. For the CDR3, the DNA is TGTGCCAGCAGTTACGGTTTGGGCAGGGTGACAGATACGCAGTATTTT.

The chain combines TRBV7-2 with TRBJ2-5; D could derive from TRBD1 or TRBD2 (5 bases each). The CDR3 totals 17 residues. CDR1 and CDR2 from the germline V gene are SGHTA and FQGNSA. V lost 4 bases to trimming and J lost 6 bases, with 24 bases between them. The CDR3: CASSSIVGGPPGKTQYF. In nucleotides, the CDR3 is TGTGCCAGCAGCTCGATAGTCGGAGGACCCCCAGGGAAGACCCAGTACTTC.

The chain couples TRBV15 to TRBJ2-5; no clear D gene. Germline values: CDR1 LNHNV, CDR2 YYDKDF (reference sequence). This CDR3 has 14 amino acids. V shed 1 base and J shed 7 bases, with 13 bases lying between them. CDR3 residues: CATSRGGPEVTQYF. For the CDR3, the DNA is TGTGCCACCAGCAGAGGAGGCCCCGAGGTGACCCAGTACTTC.

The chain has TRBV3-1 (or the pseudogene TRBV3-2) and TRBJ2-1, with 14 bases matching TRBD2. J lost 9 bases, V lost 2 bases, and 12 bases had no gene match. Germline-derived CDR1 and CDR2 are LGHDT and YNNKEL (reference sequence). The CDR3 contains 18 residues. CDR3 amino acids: CASSQTGTSGSLGPEQFF. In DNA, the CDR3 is TGTGCCAGCAGCCAAACCGGGACTAGCGGGAGTCTCGGCCCTGAGCAGTTCTTC.

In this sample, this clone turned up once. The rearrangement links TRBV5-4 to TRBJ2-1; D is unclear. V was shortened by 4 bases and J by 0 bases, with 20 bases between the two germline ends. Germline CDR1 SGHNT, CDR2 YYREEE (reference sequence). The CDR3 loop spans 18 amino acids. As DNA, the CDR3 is TGTGCCAGCAGCCCACTCCTGATAAGCAGGAGCTCCTACAATGAGCAGTTCTTC. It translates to CASSPLLISRSSYNEQFF.

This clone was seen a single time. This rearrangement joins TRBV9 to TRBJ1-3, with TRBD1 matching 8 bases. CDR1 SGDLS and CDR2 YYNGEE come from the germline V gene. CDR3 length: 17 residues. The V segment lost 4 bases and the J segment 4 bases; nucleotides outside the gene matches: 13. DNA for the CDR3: TGTGCCAGCAGCTTAACGCCGTTTGGACAGGGAGGAAACACCATATATTTT. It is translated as CASSLTPFGQGGNTIYF.

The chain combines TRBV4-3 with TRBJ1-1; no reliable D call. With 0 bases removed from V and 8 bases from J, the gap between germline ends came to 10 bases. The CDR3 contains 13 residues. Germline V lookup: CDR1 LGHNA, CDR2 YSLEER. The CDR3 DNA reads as TGCGCCAGCAGCCAAGATTTGGGGTTCGAAGCTTTCTTT. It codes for CASSQDLGFEAFF.

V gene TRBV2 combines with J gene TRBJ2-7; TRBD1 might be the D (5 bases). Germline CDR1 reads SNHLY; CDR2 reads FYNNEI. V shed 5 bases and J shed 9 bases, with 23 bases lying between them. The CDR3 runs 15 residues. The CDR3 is CASSPLTPDAQGQYF. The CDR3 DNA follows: TGTGCCAGCAGTCCACTTACCCCGGACGCTCAGGGGCAGTACTTC.

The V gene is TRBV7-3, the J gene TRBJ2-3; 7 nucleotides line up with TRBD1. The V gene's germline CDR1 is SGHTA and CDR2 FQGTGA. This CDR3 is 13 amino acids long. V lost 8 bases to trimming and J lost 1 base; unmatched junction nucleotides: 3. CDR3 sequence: CASAGQGTDTQYF. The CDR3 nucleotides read TGTGCCAGCGCAGGACAGGGCACAGATACGCAGTATTTT.

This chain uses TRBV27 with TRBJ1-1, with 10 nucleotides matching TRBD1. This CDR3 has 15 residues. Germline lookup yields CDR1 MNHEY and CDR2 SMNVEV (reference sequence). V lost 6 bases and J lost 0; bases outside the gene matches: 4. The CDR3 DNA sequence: TGTGCCAGCAGACGGGACAGGGGAGTGAACACTGAAGCTTTCTTT. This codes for CASRRDRGVNTEAFF.

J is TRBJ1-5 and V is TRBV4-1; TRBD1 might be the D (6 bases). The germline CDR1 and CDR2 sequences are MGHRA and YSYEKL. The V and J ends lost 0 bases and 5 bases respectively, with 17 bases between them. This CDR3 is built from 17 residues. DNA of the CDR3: TGCGCCAGCAGCCAAGAAGACAGGTGGACACTCGATCAGCCCCAGCATTTT. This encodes CASSQEDRWTLDQPQHF.

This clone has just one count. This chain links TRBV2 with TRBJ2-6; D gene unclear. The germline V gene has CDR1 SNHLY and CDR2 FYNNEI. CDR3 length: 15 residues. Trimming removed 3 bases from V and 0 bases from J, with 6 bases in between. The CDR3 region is CASSDTASGANVLTF. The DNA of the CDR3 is TGTGCCAGCAGTGACACAGCCTCTGGGGCCAACGTCCTGACTTTC.

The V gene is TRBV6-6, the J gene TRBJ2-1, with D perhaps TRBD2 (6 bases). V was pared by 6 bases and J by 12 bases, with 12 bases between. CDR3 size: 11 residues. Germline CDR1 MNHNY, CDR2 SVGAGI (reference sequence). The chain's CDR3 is CASSGGAGQFF. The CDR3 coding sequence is TGTGCCAGCAGCGGAGGGGCAGGGCAGTTCTTC.

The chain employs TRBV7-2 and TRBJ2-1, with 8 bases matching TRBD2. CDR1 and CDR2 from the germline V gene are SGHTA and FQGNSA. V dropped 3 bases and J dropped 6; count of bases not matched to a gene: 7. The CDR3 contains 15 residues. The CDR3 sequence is CASSFREGAGNEQFF. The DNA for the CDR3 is TGTGCCAGCAGCTTCCGGGAGGGCGCAGGCAATGAGCAGTTCTTC.

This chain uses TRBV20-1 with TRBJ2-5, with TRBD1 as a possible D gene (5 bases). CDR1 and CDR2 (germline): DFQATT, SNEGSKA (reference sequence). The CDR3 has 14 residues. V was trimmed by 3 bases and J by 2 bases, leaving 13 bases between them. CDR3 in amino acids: CSASFGADQETQYF. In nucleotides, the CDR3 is TGCAGTGCTAGTTTTGGGGCTGATCAAGAGACCCAGTACTTC.

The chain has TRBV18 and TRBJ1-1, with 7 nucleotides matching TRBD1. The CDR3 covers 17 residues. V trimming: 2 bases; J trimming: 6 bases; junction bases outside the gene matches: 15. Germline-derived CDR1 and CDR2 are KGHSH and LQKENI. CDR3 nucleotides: TGTGCCAGCTCACCAAGGTTGGAGAAAGGGGGCCGGTCTGAAGCTTTCTTT. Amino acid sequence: CASSPRLEKGGRSEAFF.

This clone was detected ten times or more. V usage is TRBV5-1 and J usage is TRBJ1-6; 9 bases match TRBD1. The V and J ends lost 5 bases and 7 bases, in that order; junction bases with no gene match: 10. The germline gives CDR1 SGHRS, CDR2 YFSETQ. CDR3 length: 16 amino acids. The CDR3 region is CASRQTPGQGNSPLHF. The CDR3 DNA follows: TGCGCCAGCAGACAAACCCCGGGACAGGGAAATTCACCCCTCCACTTT. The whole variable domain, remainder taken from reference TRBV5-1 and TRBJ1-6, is KAGVTQTPRYLIKTRGQQVTLSCSPISGHRSVSWYQQTPGQGLQFLFEYFSETQRNKGNFPGRFSGRQFSNSRSEMNVSTLELGDSALYLCASRQTPGQGNSPLHFGNGTRLTVT.